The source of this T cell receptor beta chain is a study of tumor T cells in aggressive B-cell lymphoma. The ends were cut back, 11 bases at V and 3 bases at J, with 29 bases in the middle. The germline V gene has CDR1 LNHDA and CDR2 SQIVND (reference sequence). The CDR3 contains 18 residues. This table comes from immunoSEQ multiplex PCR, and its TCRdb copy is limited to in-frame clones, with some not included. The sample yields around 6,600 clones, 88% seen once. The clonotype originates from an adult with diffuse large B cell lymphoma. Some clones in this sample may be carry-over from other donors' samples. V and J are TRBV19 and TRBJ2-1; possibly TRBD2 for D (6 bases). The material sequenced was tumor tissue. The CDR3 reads CAVSSHSPSLANYNEQFF. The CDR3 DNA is TGTGCCGTCAGTAGCCATAGTCCAAGTCTAGCGAACTACAATGAGCAGTTCTTC.